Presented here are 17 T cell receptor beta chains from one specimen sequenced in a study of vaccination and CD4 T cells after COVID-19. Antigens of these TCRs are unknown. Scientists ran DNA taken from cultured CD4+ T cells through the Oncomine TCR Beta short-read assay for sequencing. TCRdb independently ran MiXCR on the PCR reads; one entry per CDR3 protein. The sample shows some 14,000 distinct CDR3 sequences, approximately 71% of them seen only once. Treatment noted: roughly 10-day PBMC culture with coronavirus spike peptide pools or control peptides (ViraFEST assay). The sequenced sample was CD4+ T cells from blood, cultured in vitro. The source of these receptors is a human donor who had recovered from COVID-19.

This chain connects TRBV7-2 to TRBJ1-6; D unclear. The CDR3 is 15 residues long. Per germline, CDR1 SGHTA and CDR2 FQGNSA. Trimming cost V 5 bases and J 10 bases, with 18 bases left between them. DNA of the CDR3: TGTGCCAGCAGCCCCACCCTGGCAGGCTCCTCACCCCTCCACTTT. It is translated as CASSPTLAGSSPLHF. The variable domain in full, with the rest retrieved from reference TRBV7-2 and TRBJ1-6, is GAGVSQSPSNKVTEKGKDVELRCDPISGHTALYWYRQSLGQGLEFLIYFQGNSAPDKSGLPSDRFSAERTGGSVSTLTIQRTQQEDSAVYLCASSPTLAGSSPLHFGNGTRLTVT.

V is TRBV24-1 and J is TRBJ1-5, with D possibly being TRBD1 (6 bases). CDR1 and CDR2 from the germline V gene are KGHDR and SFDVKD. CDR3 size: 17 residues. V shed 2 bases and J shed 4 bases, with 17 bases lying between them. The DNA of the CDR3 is TGTGCCACCAGTGATTCCGGACAGAATGCTTGGAATCAGCCCCAGCATTTT. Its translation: CATSDSGQNAWNQPQHF.

The DNA for the CDR3 is TGCAGTGCTAGACCCTCCAGAGCCCATGGCTACACCTTC. Translating gives CSARPSRAHGYTF. This chain joins TRBV20-1 and TRBJ1-2; no firm D call. The CDR3 spans 13 residues. Germline CDR1 is DFQATT and CDR2 is SNEGSKA (reference sequence). V shed 2 bases and J shed 6 bases, with 13 bases lying between them.

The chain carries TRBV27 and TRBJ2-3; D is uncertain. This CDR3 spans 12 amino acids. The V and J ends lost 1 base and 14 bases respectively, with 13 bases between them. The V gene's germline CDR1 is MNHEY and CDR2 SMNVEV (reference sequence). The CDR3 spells CASSLYGQPAYF. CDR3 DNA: TGTGCCAGCAGTTTATATGGCCAACCGGCGTATTTT.

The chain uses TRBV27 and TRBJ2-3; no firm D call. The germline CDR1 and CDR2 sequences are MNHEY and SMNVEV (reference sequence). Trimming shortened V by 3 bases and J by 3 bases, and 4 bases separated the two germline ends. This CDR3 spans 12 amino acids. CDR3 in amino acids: CASSFRTDTQYF. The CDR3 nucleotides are TGTGCCAGCAGTTTCCGGACAGATACGCAGTATTTT.

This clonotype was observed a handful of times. CDR3 nucleotide sequence: TGTGCCAGCAGTGAAATCCGAGACGGCTACAATCAGCCCCAGCATTTT. Amino acid sequence: CASSEIRDGYNQPQHF. V usage is TRBV6-1 and J usage is TRBJ1-5; the D is unclear. The germline CDR1 and CDR2 sequences are MNHNS and SASEGT. The CDR3 sequence is 16 residues long. The ends were cut back, 2 bases at V and 3 bases at J, with 14 bases in the middle.

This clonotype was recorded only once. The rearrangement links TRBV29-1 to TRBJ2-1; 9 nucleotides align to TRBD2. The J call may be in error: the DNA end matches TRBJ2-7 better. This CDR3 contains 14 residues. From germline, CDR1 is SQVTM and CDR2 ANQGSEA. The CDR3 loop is CSVEFGGRAFEQYF. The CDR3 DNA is TGCAGCGTTGAATTCGGCGGGAGGGCCTTCGAGCAGTACTTC.

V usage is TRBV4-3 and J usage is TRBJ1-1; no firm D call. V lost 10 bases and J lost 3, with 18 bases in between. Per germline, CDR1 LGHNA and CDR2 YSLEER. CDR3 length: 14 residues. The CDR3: CATSSSPTDTEAFF. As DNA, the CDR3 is TGCGCCACGTCGAGCTCACCGACCGACACTGAAGCTTTCTTT.

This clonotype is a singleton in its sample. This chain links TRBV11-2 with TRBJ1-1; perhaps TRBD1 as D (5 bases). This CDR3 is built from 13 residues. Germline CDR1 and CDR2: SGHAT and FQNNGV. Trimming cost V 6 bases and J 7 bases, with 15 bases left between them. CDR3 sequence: CASSRGTGYEAFF. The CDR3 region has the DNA TGTGCCAGCAGTCGCGGGACGGGCTATGAAGCTTTCTTT.

The CDR3 protein is CSGTSGRATDTQYF. In DNA, the CDR3 is TGCAGTGGGACTAGCGGGAGGGCAACAGATACGCAGTATTTT. The V and J genes are TRBV20-1 and TRBJ2-3, with 15 bases that match TRBD2. The V and J ends lost 7 bases and 3 bases, in that order; junction bases with no gene match: 2. CDR1 and CDR2 (germline): DFQATT, SNEGSKA (reference sequence). The CDR3 contains 14 residues.

Written as DNA, the CDR3 is TGTGCCAGCAGTTGGTACCCCAATCAGCCCCAGCATTTT. Translation: CASSWYPNQPQHF. The rearrangement uses TRBV27 and TRBJ1-5; D gene unclear. The CDR3 runs 13 residues. The ends were cut back, 4 bases at V and 3 bases at J, with 7 bases in the middle. The germline gives CDR1 MNHEY, CDR2 SMNVEV (reference sequence).

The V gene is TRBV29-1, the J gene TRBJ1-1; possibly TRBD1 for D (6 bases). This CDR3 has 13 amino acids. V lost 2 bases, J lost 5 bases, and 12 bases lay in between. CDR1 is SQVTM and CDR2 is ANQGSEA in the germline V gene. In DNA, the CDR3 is TGCAGCGTTGAAAGGCAGGGGATGACTGAAGCTTTCTTT. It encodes CSVERQGMTEAFF. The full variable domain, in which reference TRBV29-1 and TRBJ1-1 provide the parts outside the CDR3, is SAVISQKPSRDICQRGTSLTIQCQVDSQVTMMFWYRQQPGQSLTLIATANQGSEATYESGFVIDKFPISRPNLTFSTLTVSNMSPEDSSIYLCSVERQGMTEAFFGQGTRLTVV.

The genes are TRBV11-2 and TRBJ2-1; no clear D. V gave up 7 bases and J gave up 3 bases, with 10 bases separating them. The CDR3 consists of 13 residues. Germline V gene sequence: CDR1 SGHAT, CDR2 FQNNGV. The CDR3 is CASTWALYNEQFF. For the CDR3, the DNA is TGTGCCAGCACTTGGGCCCTCTACAATGAGCAGTTCTTC.

CDR3 in DNA: TGTGCCAGCAGCTTAGTTGGGCCGACAGGGCCTTATAGCAATCAGCCCCAGCATTTT. This sequence encodes CASSLVGPTGPYSNQPQHF. This chain joins TRBV7-9 and TRBJ1-5; 7 bases fit TRBD1. With 1 base clipped from V and 0 bases from J, the junction kept 12 bases outside the gene matches. This CDR3 is 19 amino acids long. Germline values: CDR1 SEHNR, CDR2 FQNEAQ (reference sequence).

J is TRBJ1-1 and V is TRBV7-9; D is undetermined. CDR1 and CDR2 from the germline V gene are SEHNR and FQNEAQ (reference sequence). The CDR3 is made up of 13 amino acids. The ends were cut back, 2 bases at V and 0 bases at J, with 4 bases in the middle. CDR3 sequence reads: CASSLQMNTEAFF. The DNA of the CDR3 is TGTGCCAGCAGCTTACAGATGAACACTGAAGCTTTCTTT.

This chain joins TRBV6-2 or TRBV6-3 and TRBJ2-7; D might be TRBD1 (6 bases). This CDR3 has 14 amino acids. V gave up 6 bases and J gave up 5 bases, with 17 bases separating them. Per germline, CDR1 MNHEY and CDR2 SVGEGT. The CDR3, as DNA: TGTGCCAGCAGGCCCCCAGGGGCAGGAGACGAGCAGTACTTC. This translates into CASRPPGAGDEQYF.

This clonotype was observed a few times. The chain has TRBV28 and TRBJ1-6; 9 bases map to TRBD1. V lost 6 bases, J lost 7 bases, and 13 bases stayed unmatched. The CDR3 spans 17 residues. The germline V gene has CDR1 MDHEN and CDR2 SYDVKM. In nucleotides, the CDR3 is TGTGCCAGCAGACCCGGGACAGGGACTCGTAGGAATTCACCCCTCCACTTT. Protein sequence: CASRPGTGTRRNSPLHF.